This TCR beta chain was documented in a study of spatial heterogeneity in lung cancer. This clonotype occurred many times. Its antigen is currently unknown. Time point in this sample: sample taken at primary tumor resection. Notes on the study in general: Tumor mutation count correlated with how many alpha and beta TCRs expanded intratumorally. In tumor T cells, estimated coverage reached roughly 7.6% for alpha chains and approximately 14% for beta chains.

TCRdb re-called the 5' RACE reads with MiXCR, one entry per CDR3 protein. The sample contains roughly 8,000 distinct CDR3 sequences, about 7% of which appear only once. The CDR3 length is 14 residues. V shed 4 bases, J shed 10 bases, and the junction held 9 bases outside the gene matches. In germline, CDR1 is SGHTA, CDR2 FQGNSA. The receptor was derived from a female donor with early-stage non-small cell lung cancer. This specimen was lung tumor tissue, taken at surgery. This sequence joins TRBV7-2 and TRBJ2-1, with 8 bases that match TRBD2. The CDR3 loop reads CASSSTSALREQFF. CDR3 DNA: TGTGCCAGCAGCTCGACTAGCGCCCTCAGGGAGCAGTTCTTC.